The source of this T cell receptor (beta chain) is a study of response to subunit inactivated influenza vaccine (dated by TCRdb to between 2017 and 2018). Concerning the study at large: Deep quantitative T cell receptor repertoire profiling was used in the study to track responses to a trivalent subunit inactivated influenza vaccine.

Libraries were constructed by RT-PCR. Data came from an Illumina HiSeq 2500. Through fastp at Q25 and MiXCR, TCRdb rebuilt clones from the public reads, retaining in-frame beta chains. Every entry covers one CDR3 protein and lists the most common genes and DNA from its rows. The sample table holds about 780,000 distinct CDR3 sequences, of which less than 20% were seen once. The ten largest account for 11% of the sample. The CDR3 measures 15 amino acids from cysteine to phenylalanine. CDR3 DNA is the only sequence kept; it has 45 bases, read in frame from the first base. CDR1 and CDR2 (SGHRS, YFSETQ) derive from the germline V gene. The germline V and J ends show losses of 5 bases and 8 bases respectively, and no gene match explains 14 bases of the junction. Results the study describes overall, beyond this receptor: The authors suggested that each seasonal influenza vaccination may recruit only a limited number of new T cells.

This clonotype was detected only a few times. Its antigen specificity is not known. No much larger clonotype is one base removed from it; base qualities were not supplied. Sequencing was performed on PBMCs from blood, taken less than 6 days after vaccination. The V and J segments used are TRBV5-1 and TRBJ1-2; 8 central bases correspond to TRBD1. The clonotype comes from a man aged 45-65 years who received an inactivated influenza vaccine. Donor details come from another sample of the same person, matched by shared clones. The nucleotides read TGCGCCAGCAGTCCCGCCGGACAGGGATCGTGGGGCTACACCTTC. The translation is CASSPAGQGSWGYTF.